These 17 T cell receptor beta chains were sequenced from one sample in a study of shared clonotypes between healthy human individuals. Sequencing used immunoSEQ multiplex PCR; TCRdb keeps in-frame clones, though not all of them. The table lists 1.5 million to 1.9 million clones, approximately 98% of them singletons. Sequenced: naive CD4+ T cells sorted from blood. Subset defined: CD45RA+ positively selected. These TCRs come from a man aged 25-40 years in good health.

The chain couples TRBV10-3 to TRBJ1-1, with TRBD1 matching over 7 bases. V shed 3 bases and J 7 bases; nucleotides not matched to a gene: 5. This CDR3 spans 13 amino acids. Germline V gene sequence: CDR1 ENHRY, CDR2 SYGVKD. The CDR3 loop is CAISERGDSEAFF. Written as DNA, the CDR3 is TGTGCCATCAGTGAAAGAGGGGACAGTGAAGCTTTCTTT.

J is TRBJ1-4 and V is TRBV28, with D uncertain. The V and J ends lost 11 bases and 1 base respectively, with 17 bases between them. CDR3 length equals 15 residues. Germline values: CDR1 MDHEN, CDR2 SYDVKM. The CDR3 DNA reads TGTGCCTCCCATTCCCCCGGCGAAACTAATGAAAAACTGTTTTTT. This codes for CASHSPGETNEKLFF.

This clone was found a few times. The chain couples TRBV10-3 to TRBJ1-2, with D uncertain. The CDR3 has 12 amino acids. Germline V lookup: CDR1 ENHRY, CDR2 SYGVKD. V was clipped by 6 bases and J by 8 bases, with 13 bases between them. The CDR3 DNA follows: TGTGCCATCAGGGCGGAGGGATACGGCTACACCTTC. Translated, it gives CAIRAEGYGYTF.

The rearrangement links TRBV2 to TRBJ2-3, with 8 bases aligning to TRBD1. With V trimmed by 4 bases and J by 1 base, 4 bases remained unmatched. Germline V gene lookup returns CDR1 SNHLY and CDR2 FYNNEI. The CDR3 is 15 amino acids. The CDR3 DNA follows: TGTGCCAGCAGTGGCTTGGGACAGGGCACAGATACGCAGTATTTT. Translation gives CASSGLGQGTDTQYF.

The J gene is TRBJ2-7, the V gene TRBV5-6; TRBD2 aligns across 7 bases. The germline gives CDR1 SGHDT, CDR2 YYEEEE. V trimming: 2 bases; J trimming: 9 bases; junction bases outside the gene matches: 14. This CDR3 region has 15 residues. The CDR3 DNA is TGTGCCAGCAGCTTTTCCCCGACGGGTCCGGGAGGGCAGTACTTC. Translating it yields CASSFSPTGPGGQYF.

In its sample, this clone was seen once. The CDR3 here is CASSVGPFSRYGYTF. Here the CDR3 DNA reads TGTGCCAGCAGCGTAGGCCCCTTTAGCCGCTATGGCTACACCTTC. The rearrangement uses TRBV9 and TRBJ1-2, with D unclear. V gave up 0 bases and J gave up 4 bases, with 13 bases separating them. The CDR3 is made up of 15 amino acids. Germline V gene lookup returns CDR1 SGDLS and CDR2 YYNGEE.

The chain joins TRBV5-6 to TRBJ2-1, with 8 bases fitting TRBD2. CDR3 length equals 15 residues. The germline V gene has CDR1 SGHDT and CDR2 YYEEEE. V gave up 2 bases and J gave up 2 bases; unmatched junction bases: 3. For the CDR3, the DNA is TGTGCCAGCAGCTTAATAGCGGGAACCTACAATGAGCAGTTCTTC. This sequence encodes CASSLIAGTYNEQFF.

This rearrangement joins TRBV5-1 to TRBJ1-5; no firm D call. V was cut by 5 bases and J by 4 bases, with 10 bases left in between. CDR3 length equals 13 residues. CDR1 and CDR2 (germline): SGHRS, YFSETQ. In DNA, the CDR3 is TGCGCCAGCAGATCAGACCGAAATCAGCCCCAGCATTTT. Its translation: CASRSDRNQPQHF.

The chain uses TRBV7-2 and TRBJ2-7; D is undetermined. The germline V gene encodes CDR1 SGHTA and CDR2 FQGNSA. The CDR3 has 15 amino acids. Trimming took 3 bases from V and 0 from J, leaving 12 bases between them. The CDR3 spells CASSFTVRFSYEQYF. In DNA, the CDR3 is TGTGCCAGCAGCTTCACAGTGAGATTCTCCTACGAGCAGTACTTC.

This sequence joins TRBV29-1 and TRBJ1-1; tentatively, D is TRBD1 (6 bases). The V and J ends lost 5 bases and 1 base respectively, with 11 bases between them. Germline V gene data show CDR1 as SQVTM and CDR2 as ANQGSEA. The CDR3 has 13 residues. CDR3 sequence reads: CSVLTGTNTEAFF. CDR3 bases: TGCAGCGTTCTTACAGGGACGAACACTGAAGCTTTCTTT.

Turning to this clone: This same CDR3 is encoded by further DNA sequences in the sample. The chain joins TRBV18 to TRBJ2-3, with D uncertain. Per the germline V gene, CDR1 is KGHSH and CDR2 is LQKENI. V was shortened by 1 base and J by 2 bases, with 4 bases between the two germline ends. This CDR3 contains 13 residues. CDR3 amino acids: CASSPRDTDTQYF. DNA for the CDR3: TGTGCCAGCTCACCACGGGACACAGATACGCAGTATTTT.

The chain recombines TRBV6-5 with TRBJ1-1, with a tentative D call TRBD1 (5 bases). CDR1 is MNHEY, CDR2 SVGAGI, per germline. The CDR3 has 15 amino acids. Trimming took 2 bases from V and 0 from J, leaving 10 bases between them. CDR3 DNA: TGTGCCAGCAGTTACGACCGGGGACTGAACACTGAAGCTTTCTTT. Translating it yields CASSYDRGLNTEAFF.

The CDR3 nucleotides are TGTGCCAGCAGCTACGGACTAGCGGTGGAGACCCAGTACTTC. Its translation is CASSYGLAVETQYF. V usage is TRBV7-2 and J usage is TRBJ2-5; 10 bases map to TRBD2. CDR1 SGHTA and CDR2 FQGNSA come from the germline V gene. The CDR3 runs 14 residues. The V and J ends lost 4 bases and 5 bases, in that order; junction bases with no gene match: 4.

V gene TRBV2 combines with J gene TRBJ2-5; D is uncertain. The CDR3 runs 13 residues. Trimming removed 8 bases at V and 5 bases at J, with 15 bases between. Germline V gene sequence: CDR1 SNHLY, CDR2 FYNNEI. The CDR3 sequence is CASSDSLGETQYF. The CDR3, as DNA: TGTGCCAGCTCTGACTCCCTGGGGGAGACCCAGTACTTC.

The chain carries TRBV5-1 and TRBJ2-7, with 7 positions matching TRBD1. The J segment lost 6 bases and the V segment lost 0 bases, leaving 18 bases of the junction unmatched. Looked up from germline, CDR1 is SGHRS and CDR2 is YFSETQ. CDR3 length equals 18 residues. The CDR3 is CASSLAGVQGPKGAEQYF. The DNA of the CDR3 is TGCGCCAGCAGCTTGGCCGGCGTACAGGGGCCCAAAGGTGCCGAGCAGTACTTC.

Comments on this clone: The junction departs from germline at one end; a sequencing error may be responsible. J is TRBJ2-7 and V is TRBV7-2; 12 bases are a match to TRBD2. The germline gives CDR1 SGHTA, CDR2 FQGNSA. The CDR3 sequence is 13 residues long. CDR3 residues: CASTRTSGAHRSF. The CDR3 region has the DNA TGTGCCAGCACCAGGACTAGCGGGGCTCATAGATCCTTC.

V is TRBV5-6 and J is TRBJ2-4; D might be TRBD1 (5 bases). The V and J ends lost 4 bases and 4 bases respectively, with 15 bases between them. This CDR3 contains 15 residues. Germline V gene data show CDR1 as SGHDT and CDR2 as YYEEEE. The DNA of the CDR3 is TGTGCCAGCAGCACCCGACAGAAGAGTAAAAACATTCAGTACTTC. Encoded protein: CASSTRQKSKNIQYF.